This section outlines one T cell receptor beta chain sequence together with its context. The record originates from a study of blood T cell repertoires in COVID-19. Study details: Samples representing acute and convalescent COVID-19 were sourced from the United States, Italy and Spain. Sources were T cells, B-cell-depleted T cells, or PBMCs; the material itself was cDNA or gDNA.

In the study's own analysis: Scientists estimated how many nucleated cells there were by amplifying reference gene primers. Profiling relied on immunoSEQ multiplex PCR, and the TCRdb table lists in-frame clones only, not all of them. D and trimming come from the DNA, and the V and J calls and clone size come from that table. The data contain approximately 270,000 clones, 75% to 90% of them singletons. This CDR3 contains 14 residues. Per germline, CDR1 SGHRS and CDR2 YFSETQ. The V end lost 4 bases, the J end lost 1 base, and 11 bases lay between the germline ends. The chain employs TRBV5-1 and TRBJ2-5, with a tentative D call TRBD1 (7 bases). This clonotype originated in an older woman with acute or convalescent COVID-19. Input material: peripheral blood. CDR3 sequence: CASSAGTAQETQYF. CDR3 in DNA: TGCGCCAGCAGCGCGGGGACAGCCCAAGAGACCCAGTACTTC.